The T cell receptor beta chain described here comes from a study of T-cell reconstitution after alpha-beta-depleted transplantation in children. Study-level findings and limits: Surviving recipient T cells and thymic progenitors underlay high day-60 TCRbeta diversity in some patients.

Trimming pared 0 bases from V and 3 bases from J, leaving 9 bases between. There are 14 residues in the CDR3. Germline CDR1 reads DFQATT; CDR2 reads SNEGSKA (reference sequence). A note on this clonotype: What it binds is unknown.

For TCRbeta, the library was prepared with unique molecular identifiers. Each CDR3 protein gets one entry after TCRdb re-called the PCR reads with MiXCR. Found here are about a million distinct CDR3 sequences, roughly 31% of them singletons; the top ten hold approximately 30%. This TCR was recovered from a boy in the first two years of life who had a stem cell transplant for SCID, so the T cells may come from the graft donor. Sequences were derived from PBMCs, mostly from graft donor cells, sampled 360 days after TCRalphabeta/CD19-depleted stem cell transplant. The genes are TRBV20-1 and TRBJ2-1; D is tentatively TRBD1 or TRBD2 (5 bases each). This chain's CDR3 is CSARDGARYNEQFF. CDR3 DNA: TGCAGTGCTAGAGACGGGGCGCGCTACAATGAGCAGTTCTTC.